Below, 10 T cell receptor beta chains from the same sample are listed, as sequenced in a study of cytomegalovirus exposure and HLA in healthy donors. Generated by immunoSEQ multiplex PCR, the TCRdb table keeps only in-frame clones and is missing some. Among some 80,000 clones listed, roughly 95% were seen once. Sequencing used PBMCs. The origin of the receptors is a woman under 30 in good health and CMV-seronegative.

The CDR3 bases are TGTGCCTGGAGATGGGCCGGGACAGGGGCTAACGAGCAGTACTTC. Translated: CAWRWAGTGANEQYF. V and J are TRBV30 and TRBJ2-7; 10 positions match TRBD1. Trimming took 3 bases from V and 5 from J; bases not matched to a gene: 10. The V gene's germline CDR1 is GTSNPN and CDR2 SVGIG (reference sequence). The CDR3 length is 15 residues.

The genes are TRBV4-3 and TRBJ2-1; D is unclear. Trimming shortened V by 1 base and J by 8 bases, and 9 bases separated the two germline ends. There are 13 residues in the CDR3. The germline V gene has CDR1 LGHNA and CDR2 YSLEER. The CDR3 region is CASSQGSSDEQFF. In DNA, the CDR3 is TGCGCCAGCAGCCAAGGGTCAAGCGATGAGCAGTTCTTC.

This chain links TRBV11-2 with TRBJ2-2; D gene unclear. The V end lost 4 bases, the J end lost 1 base, and 7 bases lay between the germline ends. Germline V gene sequence: CDR1 SGHAT, CDR2 FQNNGV. The CDR3 has 14 residues. This CDR3 reads CASSYGLNTGELFF. In nucleotides, the CDR3 is TGTGCCAGCAGCTATGGCCTGAACACCGGGGAGCTGTTTTTT.

This sequence joins TRBV4-3 and TRBJ1-1, with D possibly TRBD1 on 5 matching bases. Germline lookup yields CDR1 LGHNA and CDR2 YSLEER. Trimming stripped 3 bases from V and 1 base from J, with 9 bases between. The CDR3 is 14 amino acids. The CDR3 here is CASSQEGPNTEAFF. Written as DNA, the CDR3 is TGCGCCAGCAGCCAGGAGGGGCCGAACACTGAAGCTTTCTTT.

The CDR3 sequence: CASSEDRRITGVNQPQHF. The DNA of the CDR3 is TGTGCCAGCAGTGAAGACCGGCGAATAACAGGGGTAAATCAGCCCCAGCATTTT. The genes are TRBV2 and TRBJ1-5, with TRBD1 matching over 7 bases. The trim removed 1 base at V and 4 bases at J, leaving 13 bases unmatched. CDR1 is SNHLY, CDR2 FYNNEI, per germline. The CDR3 spans 18 residues.

V gene TRBV29-1 combines with J gene TRBJ2-5, with D tentatively TRBD1 (5 bases). There are 14 residues in the CDR3. Trimming removed 2 bases from V and 2 bases from J, with 12 bases in between. The germline V gene encodes CDR1 SQVTM and CDR2 ANQGSEA. CDR3 amino acids: CSVEPQARQETQYF. CDR3 nucleotide sequence: TGCAGCGTTGAACCACAGGCACGGCAAGAGACCCAGTACTTC.

The chain has TRBV7-8 and TRBJ2-3; perhaps TRBD1 as D (6 bases). Trimming took off 5 bases at V and 1 base at J, with 19 bases between the two ends. The germline V gene encodes CDR1 SGHVS and CDR2 FQNEAQ. The CDR3 totals 17 residues. CDR3 sequence: CASSPRRTGLGTDTQYF. The CDR3 DNA sequence: TGTGCCAGCAGCCCCAGGCGCACAGGGTTGGGCACAGATACGCAGTATTTT.

The V and J genes are TRBV2 and TRBJ1-2, with D perhaps TRBD1 (5 bases). The CDR3 contains 14 residues. CDR1 and CDR2 (germline): SNHLY, FYNNEI. Trimming shortened V by 6 bases and J by 5 bases, and 16 bases separated the two germline ends. The CDR3 sequence is CASSPAAGPYGYTF. DNA of the CDR3: TGTGCCAGCAGCCCCGCGGCGGGGCCGTATGGCTACACCTTC.

The gene calls are TRBV28 and TRBJ2-1; TRBD2 agrees at 8 bases. The CDR3 consists of 15 residues. The germline CDR1 and CDR2 sequences are MDHEN and SYDVKM. The V and J ends lost 4 bases and 0 bases, in that order; junction bases with no gene match: 2. The CDR3 DNA sequence: TGTGCCAGCAGTTCCAGCGGGAGCTCCTACAATGAGCAGTTCTTC. Its translation is CASSSSGSSYNEQFF.

The V gene is TRBV25-1, the J gene TRBJ2-7; 8 bases map to TRBD2. CDR1 and CDR2 from the germline V gene are MGHDK and SYGVNS. Trimming cost V 1 base and J 2 bases; bases outside gene matches: 13. The CDR3 runs to 18 residues. CDR3 in DNA: TGTGCCAGCAGTGAATCGGCGGGACTAGTCTACCTAACCTACGAGCAGTACTTC. Amino acids: CASSESAGLVYLTYEQYF.